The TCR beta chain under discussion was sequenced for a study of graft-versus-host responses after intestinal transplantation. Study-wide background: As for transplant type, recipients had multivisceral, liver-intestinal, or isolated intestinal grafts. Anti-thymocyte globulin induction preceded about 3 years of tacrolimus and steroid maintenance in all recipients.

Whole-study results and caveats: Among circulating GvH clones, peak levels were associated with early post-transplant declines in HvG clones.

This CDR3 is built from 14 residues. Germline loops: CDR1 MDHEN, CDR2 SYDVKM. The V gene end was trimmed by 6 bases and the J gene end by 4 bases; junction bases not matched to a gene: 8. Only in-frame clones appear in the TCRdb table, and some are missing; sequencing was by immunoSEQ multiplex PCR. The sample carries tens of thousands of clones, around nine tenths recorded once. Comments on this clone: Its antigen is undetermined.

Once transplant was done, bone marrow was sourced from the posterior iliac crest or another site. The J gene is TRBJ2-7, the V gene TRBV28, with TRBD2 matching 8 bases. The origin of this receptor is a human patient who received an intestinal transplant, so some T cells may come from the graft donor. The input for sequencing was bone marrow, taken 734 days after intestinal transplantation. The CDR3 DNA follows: TGTGCCAGCAGGGGTGCGAGCGGGGGTTACGAGCAGTACTTC. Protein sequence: CASRGASGGYEQYF.